The 29 T cell receptor beta chains reported below all come from one sample, sequenced in a study of regulatory T cells in long-lasting Graves disease. Time point defined: persistent/refractory GD, antithyroid drugs over 5 years with positive TRAb. PBMC RNA was the source of the TCR library. Relying on iRepertoire HTBI primers and Arm-PCR of CDR3 regions, the team built TCR beta libraries. MiXCR, run by TCRdb on the multiplex PCR reads, gives a single entry per CDR3 protein. The sample holds 500,000 to 700,000 distinct CDR3 sequences, about 32% seen once. The source material was peripheral blood mononuclear cells (PBMCs), sampled when the disease was refractory, from a patient treated with antithyroid drugs. The receptors here all came from a female donor with Graves disease.

This rearrangement joins TRBV19 to TRBJ2-2; 10 bases are shared with TRBD2. The germline CDR1 and CDR2 sequences are LNHDA and SQIVND (reference sequence). Trimming took 3 bases from V and 3 from J; bases not matched to a gene: 7. The CDR3 covers 17 residues. CDR3 sequence (DNA): TGTGCCAGTAGTATTTCGGCTAGCGGGAGCTACACCGGGGAGCTGTTTTTT. It is translated as CASSISASGSYTGELFF.

The chain has TRBV27 and TRBJ2-5; D is ambiguous. The CDR3 has 16 amino acids. Germline loops: CDR1 MNHEY, CDR2 SMNVEV (reference sequence). The V gene lost 0 bases and the J gene lost 2 bases, with 13 bases spanning the gap. The CDR3: CASSLSYSISQETQYF. CDR3 DNA sequence: TGTGCCAGCAGTTTATCTTACAGTATTTCGCAAGAGACCCAGTACTTC.

The chain links TRBV24-1 to TRBJ1-5; D is unresolved. The CDR3 contains 15 residues. V lost 2 bases to trimming and J lost 3 bases, with 10 bases between them. In germline, CDR1 is KGHDR, CDR2 SFDVKD. DNA for the CDR3: TGTGCCACCAGTGATTCCCATGGGGTCAATCAGCCCCAGCATTTT. Amino acids: CATSDSHGVNQPQHF.

This clonotype was seen a handful of times. CDR3 DNA sequence: TGTGCCAGCAGTGTGACAGGGTTCGTTGCTGGCTACACCTTC. Encoded protein: CASSVTGFVAGYTF. J is TRBJ1-2 and V is TRBV2, with 7 bases matching TRBD1. V lost 4 bases, J lost 7 bases, and 9 bases stayed unmatched. Germline V gene lookup returns CDR1 SNHLY and CDR2 FYNNEI. The CDR3 consists of 14 residues.

With regard to this clonotype: One end of the junction does not line up with germline, which may come from a read error. The rearrangement links TRBV2 to TRBJ1-1; D is possibly TRBD1 (5 bases). Germline V gene sequence: CDR1 SNHLY, CDR2 FYNNEI. This CDR3 is 11 amino acids long. The CDR3 DNA sequence: TGTGCCAGCAGCAGGGTTAAGGAAGCTTCCTTT. Residues: CASSRVKEASF.

This chain uses TRBV2 with TRBJ2-2, with TRBD1 matching 8 bases. With 4 bases clipped from V and 4 bases from J, the junction kept 11 bases outside the gene matches. The CDR3 is made up of 17 amino acids. The germline V gene has CDR1 SNHLY and CDR2 FYNNEI. The CDR3 loop is CASSGYRTGLGTGELFF. The CDR3, as DNA: TGTGCCAGCAGTGGGTATCGGACAGGGTTGGGCACCGGGGAGCTGTTTTTT.

The V call is TRBV15, the J call TRBJ1-5; D call uncertain. Germline V gene data show CDR1 as LNHNV and CDR2 as YYDKDF (reference sequence). The CDR3 loop spans 15 amino acids. Trimming stripped 0 bases from V and 3 bases from J, with 9 bases between. The CDR3 nucleotides are TGTGCCACCAGCAGAGAGGGAATAGCCAATCAGCCCCAGCATTTT. Translation: CATSREGIANQPQHF.

Points on this clonotype: Being one base from a much bigger clone, this may be a read error. Here the CDR3 omits its conserved ending phenylalanine or tryptophan, so a read error is the likely source. The chain combines TRBV12-3 or TRBV12-4 with TRBJ2-5, with D possibly matching TRBD2 (6 bases). This CDR3 has 15 amino acids. Deletions cut 5 bases from V and 0 bases from J, with 13 bases between. CDR3 nucleotide sequence: TGTGCCAGCAGTACCCACCGGGACTACCAAGAGACCCAGTACTAC. This encodes CASSTHRDYQETQYY.

The chain links TRBV7-2 to TRBJ2-7; TRBD1 aligns across 7 bases. J gave up 7 bases and V 7 bases, and 16 bases lay outside the gene matches. Germline-derived CDR1 and CDR2 are SGHTA and FQGNSA. The CDR3 sequence is 15 residues long. CDR3 sequence reads: CASTTSGQASWEQYF. CDR3 nucleotide sequence: TGTGCCAGCACCACCTCAGGACAGGCGAGTTGGGAGCAGTACTTC.

This clonotype was seen only a few times. V and J are TRBV20-1 and TRBJ2-7; TRBD1 matches at 8 bases. Germline CDR1 reads DFQATT; CDR2 reads SNEGSKA (reference sequence). J was trimmed by 4 bases and V by 3 bases; bases with no gene match: 8. The CDR3 spans 14 residues. CDR3: CSARAPDRVYEQYF. As DNA, the CDR3 is TGCAGTGCTAGGGCCCCGGACAGGGTGTACGAGCAGTACTTC.

As regards this clonotype: A much larger clone is a single base away; this may be a read error. The chain combines TRBV27 with TRBJ1-2; D is unresolved. This CDR3 contains 14 residues. The germline gives CDR1 MNHEY, CDR2 SMNVEV (reference sequence). Trimming removed 2 bases from V and 4 bases from J, with 11 bases in between. This chain's CDR3 is CASSLPSSFYGYTF. In nucleotides, the CDR3 is TGTGCCAGCAGTTTACCATCCAGTTTCTATGGCTACACCTTC.

The V gene is TRBV9, the J gene TRBJ1-3; D remains ambiguous. The CDR3 length is 12 residues. Deletions cut 7 bases from V and 1 base from J, with 6 bases between. Germline V gene sequence: CDR1 SGDLS, CDR2 YYNGEE. CDR3 sequence: CASGGSGNTIYF. As DNA, the CDR3 is TGTGCCAGCGGAGGTTCTGGAAACACCATATATTTT.

The chain's CDR3 is CASSMGGLAGIRVTGELFF. DNA of the CDR3: TGTGCCAGTAGTATGGGTGGACTAGCGGGAATACGTGTCACCGGGGAGCTGTTTTTT. The chain couples TRBV19 to TRBJ2-2; TRBD2 agrees at 12 bases. The junction had 12 bases not matched to a gene; V was cut back by 3 bases and J by 4 bases. Per the germline V gene, CDR1 is LNHDA and CDR2 is SQIVND (reference sequence). The CDR3 has 19 residues.

This rearrangement joins TRBV7-9 to TRBJ1-1, with D possibly matching TRBD1 (6 bases). V was cut by 1 base and J by 6 bases, with 12 bases left in between. The length of the CDR3 is 14 residues. CDR1 and CDR2 from the germline V gene are SEHNR and FQNEAQ (reference sequence). CDR3 coding DNA: TGTGCCAGCAGCTTAGGGCTCAGGGGTGCTGAAGCTTTCTTT. Protein: CASSLGLRGAEAFF.

This clonotype has more than one count but fewer than ten. V gene TRBV27 combines with J gene TRBJ1-1, with D perhaps matching TRBD1 (5 bases). This CDR3 comprises 13 residues. Germline-derived CDR1 and CDR2 are MNHEY and SMNVEV (reference sequence). Trimming removed 6 bases at V and 3 bases at J, with 11 bases between. The CDR3 nucleotides read TGTGCCAGCAGACGGGTGGGGGACACTGAAGCTTTCTTT. It specifies CASRRVGDTEAFF.

This clonotype was found a few times. The V gene is TRBV19, the J gene TRBJ1-1, with D possibly matching TRBD1 (6 bases). Looked up from germline, CDR1 is LNHDA and CDR2 is SQIVND (reference sequence). V was shortened by 6 bases and J by 0 bases, with 11 bases between the two germline ends. The CDR3 is made up of 14 amino acids. In nucleotides, the CDR3 is TGTGCCAGTAGCGGAGGGGGAATGAACACTGAAGCTTTCTTT. Its protein is CASSGGGMNTEAFF.

This clonotype was seen ten or more times. The chain is built from TRBV2 and TRBJ1-1; D possibly corresponds to TRBD1 (6 bases). With 11 bases removed from V and 4 bases from J, the gap between germline ends came to 17 bases. The CDR3 is 13 amino acids. Germline V gene data show CDR1 as SNHLY and CDR2 as FYNNEI. The CDR3 loop reads CAWGGRLGTEAFF. Written as DNA, the CDR3 is TGTGCCTGGGGGGGCAGGTTGGGCACTGAAGCTTTCTTT.

The chain has TRBV13 and TRBJ1-2; TRBD1 might be the D (5 bases). V was trimmed by 5 bases and J by 8 bases, leaving 18 bases between them. CDR1 and CDR2 from the germline V gene are PRHDT and FYEKMQ (reference sequence). This CDR3 has 14 amino acids. The CDR3 spells CASSPTDLGTGYTF. The CDR3 DNA reads as TGTGCCAGCAGCCCCACGGACCTTGGGACCGGCTACACCTTC.

This clonotype has more than one count but fewer than ten. The chain links TRBV10-3 to TRBJ2-6, with TRBD2 identical over 10 bases. V was pared by 5 bases and J by 0 bases, with 7 bases of the junction left unmatched. The CDR3 length is 18 residues. Germline V gene data show CDR1 as ENHRY and CDR2 as SYGVKD. CDR3 bases: TGTGCCATCAGTCCGGGACTAGCGACTAGCTCTGGGGCCAACGTCCTGACTTTC. This sequence encodes CAISPGLATSSGANVLTF.

This clonotype was seen many times. The chain links TRBV9 to TRBJ1-2, with D unresolved. The CDR3 consists of 15 residues. V shed 4 bases and J shed 2 bases, with 15 bases lying between them. Germline CDR1 is SGDLS and CDR2 is YYNGEE. The CDR3 reads CASSPEGYFNYGYTF. CDR3 DNA: TGTGCCAGCAGCCCCGAAGGCTACTTCAACTATGGCTACACCTTC.

The chain has TRBV20-1 and TRBJ2-3, with 11 bases aligning to TRBD2. Germline V gives CDR1 DFQATT, CDR2 SNEGSKA (reference sequence). The V and J ends lost 3 bases and 5 bases, in that order; junction bases with no gene match: 7. This CDR3 has 15 residues. The CDR3 protein is CSASLAGGVGDTQYF. CDR3 coding DNA: TGCAGTGCTAGTCTAGCGGGAGGTGTAGGAGATACGCAGTATTTT.

V and J are TRBV7-6 and TRBJ1-6, with a possible D match to TRBD1 (5 bases). Trimming stripped 5 bases from V and 10 bases from J, with 18 bases between. This CDR3 has 15 amino acids. Germline V gene data show CDR1 as SGHVS and CDR2 as FNYEAQ. This CDR3 reads CASSLLAGTGSPLHF. In DNA form, the CDR3 reads TGTGCCAGCAGCCTACTGGCAGGGACTGGATCACCCCTCCACTTT.

This clonotype was observed a handful of times. The rearrangement links TRBV7-9 to TRBJ2-7; D is possibly TRBD2 (6 bases). The germline V and J ends were trimmed by 2 bases and 2 bases, with 10 bases remaining between them. The CDR3 is 14 amino acids. Germline assignment: CDR1 SEHNR and CDR2 FQNEAQ (reference sequence). The CDR3 protein is CASSLMEGPYEQYF. CDR3 in DNA: TGTGCCAGCAGCTTAATGGAGGGCCCCTACGAGCAGTACTTC.

This clonotype was detected many times. The J gene is TRBJ2-5, the V gene TRBV6-2 or TRBV6-3; D might be TRBD1 (5 bases). The CDR3 is made up of 14 amino acids. CDR1 MNHEY and CDR2 SVGEGT come from the germline V gene. Trimming removed 2 bases at V and 4 bases at J, with 11 bases between. This CDR3 reads CASSYDGAGETQYF. DNA for the CDR3: TGTGCCAGCAGTTACGATGGGGCAGGAGAGACCCAGTACTTC.

The chain joins TRBV7-9 to TRBJ2-7; D tentatively reads TRBD1 or TRBD2 (6 bases each). The CDR3 loop spans 13 amino acids. The V and J ends lost 11 bases and 3 bases respectively, with 17 bases between them. Looked up from germline, CDR1 is SEHNR and CDR2 is FQNEAQ (reference sequence). The CDR3 sequence is CAERTGGGYEQYF. For the CDR3, the DNA is TGTGCCGAACGAACCGGGGGCGGCTACGAGCAGTACTTC.

The sample holds a few counts of this clonotype. The V gene is TRBV6-4, the J gene TRBJ1-1; D possibly corresponds to TRBD1 (6 bases). Germline V gene lookup returns CDR1 MRHNA and CDR2 SNTAGT. The CDR3 sequence is 14 residues long. V shed 6 bases and J shed 1 base, with 12 bases lying between them. This CDR3 is CASRIRTANTEAFF. Here the CDR3 DNA reads TGTGCCAGCAGGATACGGACAGCGAACACTGAAGCTTTCTTT.

This clonotype occurred a few times. V gene TRBV28 combines with J gene TRBJ2-2; D gene unclear. The CDR3 spans 12 residues. Germline V CDR1 and CDR2: MDHEN, SYDVKM. The V end was cut by 8 bases, the J end by 7 bases, with 11 bases between. The CDR3 loop reads CASGKPGGELFF. For the CDR3, the DNA is TGTGCCAGCGGGAAACCTGGCGGGGAGCTGTTTTTT.

The sample holds a few counts of this clonotype. This chain joins TRBV6-1 and TRBJ1-5; TRBD1 might be the D (6 bases). Germline CDR1 and CDR2: MNHNS and SASEGT. CDR3 size: 17 residues. Trimming took off 7 bases at V and 0 bases at J, with 19 bases between the two ends. The CDR3 sequence: CASTHFTGANSNQPQHF. CDR3 bases: TGTGCCAGCACTCATTTCACGGGGGCTAATAGCAATCAGCCCCAGCATTTT.

V is TRBV25-1 and J is TRBJ2-5; D possibly corresponds to TRBD2 (5 bases). This CDR3 region has 13 residues. Germline lookup yields CDR1 MGHDK and CDR2 SYGVNS. V was pared by 8 bases and J by 5 bases, with 15 bases between. Written as DNA, the CDR3 is TGTGCCAGCGGATCGGGGAATTGGGAGACCCAGTACTTC. Its protein is CASGSGNWETQYF.